This T cell receptor (beta chain) was sequenced in a study of technical replicates of blood from a handful of donors. The table came from immunoSEQ multiplex PCR; TCRdb's copy has only in-frame clones and leaves some out. The sample yields 50,000 to 70,000 clones, around nine tenths seen once. J was trimmed by 2 bases and V by 5 bases; bases with no gene match: 7. Germline V gene data show CDR1 as SGHTA and CDR2 as FQGTGA. The CDR3 runs to 15 residues. The source is a human donor in good health. Some clones in this sample may be carry-over from other donors' samples. The specimen sequenced was PBMCs. This chain uses TRBV7-3 with TRBJ2-3; 7 bases are a match to TRBD2. CDR3 coding DNA: TGTGCCAGCAGCCCCTCCGGGGGGACCACAGATACGCAGTATTTT. Amino acids: CASSPSGGTTDTQYF.